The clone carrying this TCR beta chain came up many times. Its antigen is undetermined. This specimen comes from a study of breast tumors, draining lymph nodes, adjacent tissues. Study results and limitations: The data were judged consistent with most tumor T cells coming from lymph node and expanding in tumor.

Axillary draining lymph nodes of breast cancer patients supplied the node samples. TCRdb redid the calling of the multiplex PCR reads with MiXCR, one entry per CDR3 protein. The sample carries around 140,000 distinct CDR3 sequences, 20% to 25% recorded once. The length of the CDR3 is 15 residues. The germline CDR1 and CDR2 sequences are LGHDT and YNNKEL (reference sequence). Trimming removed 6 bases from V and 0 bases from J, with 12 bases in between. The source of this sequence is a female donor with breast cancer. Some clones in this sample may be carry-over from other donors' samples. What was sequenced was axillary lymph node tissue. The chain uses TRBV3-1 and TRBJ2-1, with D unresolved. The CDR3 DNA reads TGTGCCAGCAGGTCGACTCGTAGCTCCTACAATGAGCAGTTCTTC. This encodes CASRSTRSSYNEQFF.